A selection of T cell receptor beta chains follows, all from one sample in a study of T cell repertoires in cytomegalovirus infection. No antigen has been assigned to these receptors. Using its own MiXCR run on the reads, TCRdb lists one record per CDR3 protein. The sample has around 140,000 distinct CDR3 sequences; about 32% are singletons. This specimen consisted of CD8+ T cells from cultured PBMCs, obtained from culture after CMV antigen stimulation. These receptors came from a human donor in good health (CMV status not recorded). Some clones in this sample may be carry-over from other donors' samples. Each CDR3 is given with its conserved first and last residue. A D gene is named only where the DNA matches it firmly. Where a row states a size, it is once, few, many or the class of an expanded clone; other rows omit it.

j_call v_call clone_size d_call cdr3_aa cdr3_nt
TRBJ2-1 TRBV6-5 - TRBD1 CASRTGGAGQQFF TGTGCCAGCAGGACAGGGGGCGCGGGTCAGCAGTTCTTC
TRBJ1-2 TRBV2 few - CASIGQISFYGYTF TGTGCCAGCATAGGGCAGATCTCTTTCTATGGCTACACCTTC
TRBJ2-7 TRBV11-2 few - CASSSDTSYEQYF TGTGCCAGCAGCTCGGACACGTCCTACGAGCAGTACTTC
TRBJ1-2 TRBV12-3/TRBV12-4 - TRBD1 CASSFPRAGGDYGYTF TGTGCCAGCAGTTTCCCCCGGGCAGGGGGGGACTATGGCTACACCTTC
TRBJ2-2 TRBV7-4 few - CASSPHGAGELFF TGTGCCAGCTCCCCCCACGGGGCCGGGGAGCTGTTTTTT
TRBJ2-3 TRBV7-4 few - CASSSTDPSTDTQYF TGTGCCAGCAGTTCGACAGACCCTAGCACAGATACGCAGTATTTT
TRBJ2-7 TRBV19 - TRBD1 CASSVGTGGHEQYF TGTGCCAGTAGTGTCGGGACAGGGGGGCACGAGCAGTACTTC
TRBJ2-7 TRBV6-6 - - CASRGASSYEQYF TGTGCCAGCAGGGGCGCCAGCTCCTACGAGCAGTACTTC
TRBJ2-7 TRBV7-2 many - CASSLALFYEQYF TGTGCCAGCAGCTTAGCGTTATTCTACGAGCAGTACTTC
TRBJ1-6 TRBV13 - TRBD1 CASSLGGFYNSPLHF TGTGCCAGCAGCCTAGGGGGCTTCTATAATTCACCCCTCCACTTT
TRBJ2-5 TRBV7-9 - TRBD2 CASTDGGRGQETQYF TGTGCCAGCACCGATGGGGGGAGGGGTCAGGAGACCCAGTACTTC
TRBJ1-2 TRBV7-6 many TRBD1 CASSSGTGDYGYTF TGTGCCAGCAGCTCCGGGACAGGGGACTATGGCTACACCTTC
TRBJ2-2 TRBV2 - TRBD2 CASSVNSGTGELFF TGTGCCAGCAGTGTTAACAGCGGGACGGGGGAGCTGTTTTTT
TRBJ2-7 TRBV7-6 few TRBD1 CASSLGGGQGQYEQYF TGTGCCAGCAGCTTAGGGGGGGGACAGGGCCAGTACGAGCAGTACTTC
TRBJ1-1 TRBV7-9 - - CASSSGLNTEAFF TGTGCCAGCAGCTCGGGCCTTAACACTGAAGCTTTCTTT
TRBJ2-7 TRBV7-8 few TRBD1 CASSLRTGWYEQYF TGTGCCAGCAGCTTACGGACAGGGTGGTACGAGCAGTACTTC
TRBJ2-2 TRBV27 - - CASSLSIAGAGELFF TGTGCCAGCAGTTTATCGATTGCCGGGGCCGGGGAGCTGTTTTTT
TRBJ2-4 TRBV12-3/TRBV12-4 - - CASSLGGDLDKNIQYF TGTGCCAGCAGTTTAGGGGGGGACCTGGACAAAAACATTCAGTACTTC
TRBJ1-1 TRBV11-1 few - CASSLAPMNTEAFF TGTGCCAGCAGCTTAGCGCCAATGAACACTGAAGCTTTCTTT
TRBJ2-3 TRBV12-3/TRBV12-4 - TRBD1 CASSLFGQGTDTQYF TGTGCCAGCAGTTTATTCGGACAGGGCACAGATACGCAGTATTTT
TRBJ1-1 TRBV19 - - CASTPMDSFTEAFF TGTGCCAGTACCCCCATGGACAGCTTCACTGAAGCTTTCTTT
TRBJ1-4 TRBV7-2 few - CASSLVLLLFF TGTGCCAGCAGCTTAGTCCTCTTACTGTTTTTT
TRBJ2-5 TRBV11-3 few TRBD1 CASSPDRGPQETQYF TGTGCCAGCAGCCCGGACAGGGGGCCCCAAGAGACCCAGTACTTC
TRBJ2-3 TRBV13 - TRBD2 CASSLGTSGADTQYF TGTGCCAGCAGCTTAGGTACTAGCGGTGCAGATACGCAGTATTTT
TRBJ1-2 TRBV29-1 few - CSVDAGNYGYTF TGCAGCGTTGACGCCGGGAACTATGGCTACACCTTC
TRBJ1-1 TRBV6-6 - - CASSSGSDTEAFF TGTGCCAGCAGCTCAGGGTCAGACACTGAAGCTTTCTTT
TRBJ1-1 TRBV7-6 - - CASRLDTEAFF TGTGCCAGCAGATTGGACACTGAAGCTTTCTTT
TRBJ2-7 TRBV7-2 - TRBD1 CASSPPGTERQYF TGTGCCAGCAGCCCCCCAGGGACAGAACGGCAGTACTTC